This TCR beta chain appears in the sequencing data of a study of blood T cell repertoires in COVID-19. The wider study: Samples taken during acute and convalescent COVID-19 were collected in the United States, Italy and Spain. In each case, the material was cDNA or gDNA derived from T cells, B-cell-depleted T cells, or PBMCs.

Data came from immunoSEQ multiplex PCR; TCRdb stores just in-frame clones and leaves some out. This table holds a few hundred thousand clones, 82% found once. Germline lookup yields CDR1 MDHEN and CDR2 SYDVKM. V was trimmed by 4 bases and J by 3 bases, leaving 7 bases between them. This CDR3 has 12 residues. It was during active infection that Seattle patients were enrolled and then longitudinally followed. The sample consisted of peripheral blood. The V gene is TRBV28, the J gene TRBJ2-7, with D uncertain. This TCR came from an elderly woman with COVID-19, enrolled during active disease. The CDR3 DNA reads TGTGCCAGCAGTTCGACACGCTACGAGCAGTACTTC. It codes for CASSSTRYEQYF. Drawing the rest from reference TRBV28 and TRBJ2-7, the complete variable domain is DVKVTQSSRYLVKRTGEKVFLECVQDMDHENMFWYRQDPGLGLRLIYFSYDVKMKEKGDIPEGYSVSREKKERFSLILESASTNQTSMYLCASSSTRYEQYFGPGTRLTVT.